This T cell receptor beta chain is from a study of cytomegalovirus exposure and HLA in healthy donors. Points on this clone: Antigen: not known.

The CDR3 has 12 amino acids. V lost 0 bases to trimming and J lost 7 bases, with 6 bases between them. Germline-derived CDR1 and CDR2 are SGHDN and FVKESK. General study findings and limits: Apparent HLA restriction characterized most CMV-associated TCR beta chains in a later analysis.

The PCR ran on 60 Vbeta and 13 Jbeta primers. Sequencing was performed with immunoSEQ multiplex PCR; in TCRdb, only in-frame clones are kept and a portion is missing. The sample lists 150,000 to 200,000 clones, over 65% occurring once. Material for sequencing was PBMCs. This sequence joins TRBV14 and TRBJ1-2; D unclear. The receptor was derived from a young man in good health and CMV-seronegative. Written as DNA, the CDR3 is TGTGCCAGCAGCCAAGAAGGCGGTGGCTACACCTTC. Its protein product is CASSQEGGGYTF.